A single sample gave rise to the 20 T cell receptor beta chains below, sequenced in a study of Graves' ophthalmopathy and Graves' hyperthyroidism. RNA served as the template for amplifying TCR beta CDR3 regions. The library came from an HTBI-primed first-round RT-PCR and a second-round multiplex PCR. Each CDR3 protein is one row after TCRdb ran MiXCR on the multiplex PCR reads. Here the sample spans under 350,000 distinct CDR3 sequences, 15% to 20% being singletons. Sequencing was performed on peripheral blood. These receptor sequences come from an adult man with Graves' ophthalmopathy.

The genes are TRBV6-1 and TRBJ1-1; unclear D gene. The germline V and J ends were trimmed by 7 bases and 9 bases, with 3 bases remaining between them. Germline V gives CDR1 MNHNS, CDR2 SASEGT. The CDR3 has 8 amino acids. CDR3 coding DNA: TGTGCCAGCATCAAAGCTTTCTTT. Translating gives CASIKAFF.

This clonotype came up many times. The chain links TRBV6-5 to TRBJ2-2, with TRBD1 identical over 7 bases. V was clipped by 8 bases and J by 7 bases; unmatched bases: 10. Germline V gene sequence: CDR1 MNHEY, CDR2 SVGAGI. The CDR3 extends over 14 amino acids. In DNA, the CDR3 is TGTGCCAGCGTATGGACAGGAGGAGGCGGGGAGCTGTTTTTT. It specifies CASVWTGGGGELFF.

This clonotype was observed many times. The CDR3 bases are TGTGCCAGTAGTATAGTGTTGGGCACTGAAGCTTTCTTT. This gives the protein CASSIVLGTEAFF. The chain couples TRBV19 to TRBJ1-1; D unresolved. Germline V gene sequence: CDR1 LNHDA, CDR2 SQIVND (reference sequence). Trimming left V 1 base short and J 4 bases short, with 7 bases between. The CDR3 consists of 13 residues.

This clonotype was picked up a small number of times. V is TRBV7-8 and J is TRBJ2-5, with a tentative D call TRBD2 (6 bases). This CDR3 is 15 amino acids long. The V and J ends lost 1 base and 5 bases respectively, with 14 bases between them. The germline CDR1 and CDR2 sequences are SGHVS and FQNEAQ. CDR3 amino acids: CASSLGGGMWETQYF. For the CDR3, the DNA is TGTGCCAGCAGCTTAGGAGGAGGGATGTGGGAGACCCAGTACTTC.

The chain links TRBV7-9 to TRBJ1-1; D not certain. Trimming took 1 base from V and 3 from J, leaving 12 bases between them. Germline CDR1 SEHNR, CDR2 FQNEAQ (reference sequence). This CDR3 contains 15 residues. The CDR3 loop is CASSLVWRADTEAFF. Written as DNA, the CDR3 is TGTGCCAGCAGCTTAGTCTGGAGAGCGGACACTGAAGCTTTCTTT.

The sample holds many counts of this clonotype. This chain links TRBV3-1 with TRBJ2-7; D might be TRBD2 (5 bases). This CDR3 has 13 amino acids. Germline CDR1 and CDR2: LGHDT and YNNKEL (reference sequence). Trimming shortened V by 1 base and J by 5 bases, and 9 bases separated the two germline ends. For the CDR3, the DNA is TGTGCCAGCAGCCAAGCGCGGGCTCACGAGCAGTACTTC. Protein: CASSQARAHEQYF.

This clonotype appeared many times. J is TRBJ2-5 and V is TRBV15; D possibly uses TRBD1 or TRBD2 (5 bases each). The ends were cut back, 1 base at V and 1 base at J, with 13 bases in the middle. The CDR3 contains 16 residues. Per germline, CDR1 LNHNV and CDR2 YYDKDF (reference sequence). CDR3 DNA sequence: TGTGCCACCAGCAGAGTCGGGGCTAGACCCCAAGAGACCCAGTACTTC. As protein: CATSRVGARPQETQYF.

The V call is TRBV28, the J call TRBJ2-7, with 15 bases identical to TRBD2. This CDR3 has 16 residues. The germline V gene encodes CDR1 MDHEN and CDR2 SYDVKM. After removal of 2 bases from V and 7 bases from J, the junction contained 6 bases not matched to a gene. The CDR3 DNA reads as TGTGCCAGCAGTTTAAGGACTAGCGGGAGGGCCTGGGAGCAGTACTTC. Translating gives CASSLRTSGRAWEQYF.

This clonotype occurred many times. The V gene is TRBV20-1, the J gene TRBJ2-7, with a weak D call TRBD1 (5 bases). The CDR3 is made up of 14 amino acids. The germline V gene has CDR1 DFQATT and CDR2 SNEGSKA (reference sequence). Trimming left V 1 base short and J 4 bases short, with 14 bases between. The CDR3 loop reads CSARGTSLRYEQYF. CDR3 DNA: TGCAGTGCTAGAGGGACAAGTTTAAGATACGAGCAGTACTTC.

Ten or more counts support this clonotype. The V call is TRBV20-1, the J call TRBJ2-7, with 11 bases fitting TRBD2. CDR3 size: 13 residues. From germline, CDR1 is DFQATT and CDR2 SNEGSKA (reference sequence). Trimming took 7 bases from V and 4 from J; bases not matched to a gene: 6. Written as DNA, the CDR3 is TGCAGTGTGGAGGCTAGCGGGAGGTACGAGCAGTACTTC. It is translated as CSVEASGRYEQYF.

This clonotype was counted ten times or more. The chain combines TRBV6-5 with TRBJ2-7; no reliable D call. This CDR3 comprises 14 residues. The germline V gene encodes CDR1 MNHEY and CDR2 SVGAGI. V was trimmed by 0 bases and J by 4 bases, leaving 10 bases between them. The CDR3 region is CASSYSSGPYEQYF. The CDR3, as DNA: TGTGCCAGCAGTTACTCTTCCGGGCCTTACGAGCAGTACTTC.

This clonotype was observed a few times. The gene calls are TRBV20-1 and TRBJ2-7; 10 nucleotides match TRBD2. The CDR3 length is 15 residues. Unmatched junction bases numbered 14, after V lost 6 bases and J lost 6 bases. The V gene's germline CDR1 is DFQATT and CDR2 SNEGSKA (reference sequence). In DNA, the CDR3 is TGCAGTGCCCAGCGGGGGGGCTCCGTTGGCTCCGAGCAGTACTTC. It translates to CSAQRGGSVGSEQYF.

This clonotype has just a few counts. The chain uses TRBV12-3 or TRBV12-4 and TRBJ1-5; 7 nucleotides line up with TRBD1. V trimming: 1 base; J trimming: 3 bases; junction bases outside the gene matches: 3. This CDR3 has 15 residues. The CDR3 protein is CASSLGDRVNQPQHF. CDR3 in DNA: TGTGCCAGCAGTTTAGGGGACAGAGTCAATCAGCCCCAGCATTTT.

In its sample, this clonotype was seen many times. V usage is TRBV28 and J usage is TRBJ1-5; the match to TRBD1 covers 7 bases. Germline V gene sequence: CDR1 MDHEN, CDR2 SYDVKM. This CDR3 has 14 amino acids. After removal of 6 bases from V and 4 bases from J, the junction contained 6 bases not matched to a gene. The CDR3 DNA reads TGTGCCAGCAGGGAATCGACAGGGAATCAGCCCCAGCATTTT. Amino acids: CASRESTGNQPQHF.

The CDR3 here is CASSPQVYPGRETQYF. CDR3 coding DNA: TGTGCCAGCAGTCCACAAGTCTATCCAGGGCGAGAGACCCAGTACTTC. The gene calls are TRBV6-4 and TRBJ2-5; a possible D gene is TRBD1 (5 bases). This CDR3 comprises 16 residues. The germline V gene has CDR1 MRHNA and CDR2 SNTAGT. V lost 5 bases to trimming and J lost 4 bases, with 20 bases between them.

The chain recombines TRBV6-2 or TRBV6-3 with TRBJ1-2; D not certain. In germline, CDR1 is MNHEY, CDR2 SVGEGT. The CDR3 contains 12 residues. The ends were cut back, 2 bases at V and 5 bases at J, with 6 bases in the middle. The CDR3 sequence is CASSYAGYGYTF. The CDR3 coding sequence is TGTGCCAGCAGTTACGCCGGGTATGGCTACACCTTC.

This clonotype has at least ten counts. The chain uses TRBV30 and TRBJ2-7; TRBD2 matches at 15 bases. The CDR3 extends over 20 amino acids. The junction had 21 bases not matched to a gene; V was cut back by 2 bases and J by 7 bases. In germline, CDR1 is GTSNPN, CDR2 SVGIG (reference sequence). The DNA of the CDR3 is TGTGCCTGGAGTCCCTTCCCTATCGGACTAGCGGGAGGGCCCGTGGTGGAGCAGTACTTC. Protein product: CAWSPFPIGLAGGPVVEQYF.

This clonotype was seen only a few times. This chain joins TRBV6-1 and TRBJ2-5; D is possibly TRBD1 (5 bases). The germline V and J ends were trimmed by 6 bases and 0 bases, with 14 bases remaining between them. The length of the CDR3 is 15 residues. The germline gives CDR1 MNHNS, CDR2 SASEGT. CDR3 protein: CASRATGDNQETQYF. The CDR3 nucleotides are TGTGCCAGCAGGGCTACAGGTGATAACCAAGAGACCCAGTACTTC.

In its sample, this clonotype was seen many times. DNA for the CDR3: TGCAGCGTTTTTCGGACGGAGTCCTACGAGCAGTACTTC. Translation gives CSVFRTESYEQYF. The chain uses TRBV29-1 and TRBJ2-7; D gene ambiguous. This CDR3 has 13 amino acids. Germline assignment: CDR1 SQVTM and CDR2 ANQGSEA. Trimming took 5 bases from V and 1 from J, leaving 12 bases between them.

This chain uses TRBV12-3 or TRBV12-4 with TRBJ1-2, with D possibly TRBD1 on 6 matching bases. Between the trimmed V and J ends, which lost 7 bases and 4 bases, there was a span of 19 bases. This CDR3 has 15 residues. CDR3 coding DNA: TGTGCCAGCATGGGTTTAACCCCGGGGGCCTATGGCTACACCTTC. Amino acids: CASMGLTPGAYGYTF.